A selection of T cell receptor beta chains follows, all from one sample in a study of T cell changes during pregnancy in multiple sclerosis. The table came from immunoSEQ multiplex PCR; TCRdb's copy has only in-frame clones and leaves some out. The sample yields some 85,000 clones, about 94% seen once. The sequencing here drew on peripheral blood, taken in the second trimester of pregnancy. These receptors all come from a female donor in good health, enrolled as a control in a pregnancy study. CDR3s include the opening cysteine and the closing phenylalanine or tryptophan. The order of the fields is clone size, J gene, D gene, V gene, CDR3 DNA, CDR3 protein. A D gene is named only where the DNA matches it firmly. Size is stated for part of the rows, as once, few or many counts, or as a class when the clone is expanded.

clone_size: NA
j_call: TRBJ2-7
d_call: TRBD1
v_call: TRBV23-1
cdr3_nt: TGCGCCAGCAGTCAATCGCCGGGACAGAAAGACTACGAGCAGTACTTC
cdr3_aa: CASSQSPGQKDYEQYF

clone_size: NA
j_call: TRBJ2-7
d_call: NA
v_call: TRBV30
cdr3_nt: TGTGCCTGGAGAGGAACAGGACCGTACGAGCAGTACTTC
cdr3_aa: CAWRGTGPYEQYF

clone_size: once
j_call: TRBJ1-1
d_call: NA
v_call: TRBV5-4
cdr3_nt: TGTGCCAGCAGCGGGCGGGGGACTGTGAACACTGAAGCTTTCTTT
cdr3_aa: CASSGRGTVNTEAFF

clone_size: NA
j_call: TRBJ2-5
d_call: TRBD1
v_call: TRBV7-3
cdr3_nt: TGTGCCAGCAGCCGGGACAGAGAAGAGACCCAGTACTTC
cdr3_aa: CASSRDREETQYF

clone_size: NA
j_call: TRBJ1-2
d_call: TRBD1
v_call: TRBV5-6
cdr3_nt: TGTGCCAGCAGCTTAACCGGGACAGGGGGCGTCGTACGGGGTTACACCTTC
cdr3_aa: CASSLTGTGGVVRGYTF

clone_size: few
j_call: TRBJ1-5
d_call: NA
v_call: TRBV15
cdr3_nt: TGTGCCACCAGCAGAGAGTACACAGGGTGGTTCGATCAGCCCCAGCATTTT
cdr3_aa: CATSREYTGWFDQPQHF

clone_size: NA
j_call: TRBJ2-7
d_call: NA
v_call: TRBV30
cdr3_nt: TGTGCCTGGAGTGATGGCAGGACCTACGAGCAGTACTTC
cdr3_aa: CAWSDGRTYEQYF

clone_size: NA
j_call: TRBJ2-1
d_call: TRBD2
v_call: TRBV11-2
cdr3_nt: TGTGCCAGCAGCTTAGAGTTAGCGGGACCCTACAATGAGCAGTTCTTC
cdr3_aa: CASSLELAGPYNEQFF

clone_size: once
j_call: TRBJ2-1
d_call: TRBD1
v_call: TRBV7-7
cdr3_nt: TGTGCTAGCAGCGAGAGGACAGGGACCTACAATGAGCAGTTCTTC
cdr3_aa: CASSERTGTYNEQFF

clone_size: NA
j_call: TRBJ2-7
d_call: TRBD1
v_call: TRBV6-5
cdr3_nt: TGTGCCAGCAGTTACGCGGACAGGGAGTACGAGCAGTACTTC
cdr3_aa: CASSYADREYEQYF

clone_size: NA
j_call: TRBJ1-3
d_call: NA
v_call: TRBV7-9
cdr3_nt: TGTGCCAGCACGGGGGGAAACACCATATATTTT
cdr3_aa: CASTGGNTIYF

clone_size: NA
j_call: TRBJ2-1
d_call: TRBD2
v_call: TRBV5-1
cdr3_nt: TGCGCCAGCAGAGCCCAGCGGGGGGGTAATGAGCAGTTCTTC
cdr3_aa: CASRAQRGGNEQFF

clone_size: once
j_call: TRBJ1-1
d_call: NA
v_call: TRBV10-3
cdr3_nt: TGTGCCATCAGTGAAAACAGGCAGAACACTGAAGCTTTCTTT
cdr3_aa: CAISENRQNTEAFF

clone_size: NA
j_call: TRBJ1-6
d_call: TRBD1
v_call: TRBV5-6
cdr3_nt: TGTGCCAGCAGCTTGGCCGGGGACAGTTATTCTTCACCCCTCCACTTT
cdr3_aa: CASSLAGDSYSSPLHF

clone_size: NA
j_call: TRBJ2-7
d_call: NA
v_call: TRBV6-6
cdr3_nt: TGTGCCAGCAGTTTCGGGGGCGGGGGCAGCTCCTACGAGCAGTACTTC
cdr3_aa: CASSFGGGGSSYEQYF

clone_size: NA
j_call: TRBJ2-3
d_call: NA
v_call: TRBV10-3
cdr3_nt: TGTGCCATCAGTGTAAGCCCAGGGGCGGTGACAGATACGCAGTATTTT
cdr3_aa: CAISVSPGAVTDTQYF

clone_size: NA
j_call: TRBJ1-6
d_call: TRBD1
v_call: TRBV19
cdr3_nt: TGTGCCAGTAGATTACAGGGGGATAATTCACCCCTCCACTTT
cdr3_aa: CASRLQGDNSPLHF